This T cell receptor (beta chain) is drawn from a study of somatic mutations in cytotoxic T cells in rheumatoid arthritis. Looking at the study overall: Some V beta antibody-stained T-cell populations were flow-sorted at nearly 100% purity, including V beta1+ cells sequenced for TCRB. General study results and limits: Statistical analysis of the slight TRBV07 underrepresentation in rheumatoid arthritis patients did not adjust for multiple comparisons.

As regards this clone: What it binds is unknown. This sample also contains other DNA sequences that code for the same CDR3.

Trimming stripped 6 bases from V and 4 bases from J, with 10 bases between. Germline values: CDR1 LNHDA, CDR2 SQIVND (reference sequence). This CDR3 has 13 amino acids. The table came from immunoSEQ multiplex PCR; TCRdb's copy has only in-frame clones and leaves some out. The table shows approximately 21,000 clones, with 78% occurring only once. CD4+ and CD8+ cells were isolated by positive magnetic bead selection, with purity checked by flow cytometry. The chain carries TRBV19 and TRBJ2-1; D unresolved. The sample comprised CD8+ T cells sorted from blood. The TCR comes from an adult with rheumatoid arthritis. Written as DNA, the CDR3 is TGTGCCAGTAGCCTAGACTCGTACAATGAGCAGTTCTTC. Residues: CASSLDSYNEQFF.